These T cell receptor beta chains were read from a single sample in a study of PD-1 blockade in classical Hodgkin lymphoma. The method was immunoSEQ multiplex PCR; TCRdb's version includes in-frame clones alone and lacks a portion of them. The table lists some 58,000 clones, about 90% of them singletons. The material sequenced was peripheral blood mononuclear cells (PBMCs), taken before the fourth cycle of nivolumab. The receptor set was obtained from a human donor with classical Hodgkin lymphoma. CDR3s include the opening cysteine and the closing phenylalanine or tryptophan. Each record gives: CDR3 DNA, CDR3 protein, V gene, clone size, D gene, J gene. A D gene is named only where the DNA matches it firmly. Clone size is not always given. Where it is, it says once, few, many or a class for expanded clones.

DNA: TGTGCCAGCAGCTCATTCGGGACTCCCTCCTACAATGAGCAGTTCTTC
CDR3: CASSSFGTPSYNEQFF
V: TRBV7-2
size: once
D: -
J: TRBJ2-1

DNA: TGTGCCAGTAGACCAAGTATCAACCCTACAGGGGACCACGAGCAGTACTTC
CDR3: CASRPSINPTGDHEQYF
V: TRBV19
size: -
D: TRBD1
J: TRBJ2-7

DNA: TGTGCCTGGAAATTCTACGGACAGGGGGTATCCAACACTGAAGCTTTCTTT
CDR3: CAWKFYGQGVSNTEAFF
V: TRBV30
size: -
D: TRBD1
J: TRBJ1-1

DNA: TGCGCCAGCAGTCAAGGGACTCCCTACGAGCAGTACTTC
CDR3: CASSQGTPYEQYF
V: TRBV5-1
size: -
D: -
J: TRBJ2-7

DNA: TGTGCCAGCAGCCGAAGGCTACCGGGGGGCTACACCTTC
CDR3: CASSRRLPGGYTF
V: TRBV28
size: -
D: -
J: TRBJ1-2

DNA: TGTGCCAGCAGTGGGGTAGCTTTCTTTCAAGAGACCCAGTACTTC
CDR3: CASSGVAFFQETQYF
V: TRBV2
size: -
D: -
J: TRBJ2-5

DNA: TGTGCCAGCAGTGGGGGGGGGTTTGACTACACCTTC
CDR3: CASSGGGFDYTF
V: TRBV6-1
size: -
D: -
J: TRBJ1-2

DNA: TGTGCCAGCAGTTACTCTAATACGCAGTATTTT
CDR3: CASSYSNTQYF
V: TRBV6-5
size: -
D: -
J: TRBJ2-3

DNA: TGTGCCAGCGGCACACTACCCCAAGAGACCCAGTACTTC
CDR3: CASGTLPQETQYF
V: TRBV6-1
size: -
D: -
J: TRBJ2-5

DNA: TGTGCCAGCACCGAAGATACGCAGTATTTT
CDR3: CASTEDTQYF
V: TRBV5-8
size: -
D: -
J: TRBJ2-3

DNA: TGTGCCAGCAGTGGTTGGACGGGTTTAGGGGCTGAAGCTTTCTTT
CDR3: CASSGWTGLGAEAFF
V: TRBV6-1
size: -
D: -
J: TRBJ1-1

DNA: TGTGCCAGCAGCTGGGGGGCCCGGGAGCTGTTTTTT
CDR3: CASSWGARELFF
V: TRBV7-9
size: -
D: -
J: TRBJ2-2

DNA: TGTGCCAGCAGGGTCGGACTAGTTCCCGCCGGGGAGCTGTTTTTT
CDR3: CASRVGLVPAGELFF
V: TRBV7-8
size: -
D: TRBD2
J: TRBJ2-2

DNA: TGTGCCAGCAGCCCTCGGGGGGACTACACAGATACGCAGTATTTT
CDR3: CASSPRGDYTDTQYF
V: TRBV7-2
size: -
D: TRBD2
J: TRBJ2-3

DNA: TGTGCCAGCAGCAATGAGGGTAATTCACCCCTCCACTTT
CDR3: CASSNEGNSPLHF
V: TRBV7-9
size: -
D: -
J: TRBJ1-6

DNA: TGTGCCAGCAGTGAAGGACAGGGGGTGGGAGGCTACACCTTC
CDR3: CASSEGQGVGGYTF
V: TRBV25-1
size: -
D: TRBD1
J: TRBJ1-2

DNA: TGCGCCAGCAGCTTAGACAGGGGCCCTTATGGCTACACCTTC
CDR3: CASSLDRGPYGYTF
V: TRBV5-1
size: -
D: TRBD1
J: TRBJ1-2

DNA: TGTGCCAGCAGCCAAAGCGGGGGGGCGGGAGAGCAGTACTTC
CDR3: CASSQSGGAGEQYF
V: TRBV5-4
size: -
D: TRBD2
J: TRBJ2-7

DNA: TGCGCCAGCAGCCACCCCGACAGGGCAGTGTCCTATGGCTACACCTTC
CDR3: CASSHPDRAVSYGYTF
V: TRBV4-1
size: -
D: TRBD1
J: TRBJ1-2

DNA: TGCGCCAGCAGCCAGAGAGAGCAGGGTGGAGATACGCAGTATTTT
CDR3: CASSQREQGGDTQYF
V: TRBV4-1
size: -
D: -
J: TRBJ2-3

DNA: TGCGCCAGCATTACTGAACCCGGACTAGCGGGGGGGAAAGATACGCAGTATTTT
CDR3: CASITEPGLAGGKDTQYF
V: TRBV5-1
size: few
D: TRBD2
J: TRBJ2-3

DNA: TGTGCCAGCAGCTTAGTGGGACGGGGGCACGTCGGCGAGCAGTACTTC
CDR3: CASSLVGRGHVGEQYF
V: TRBV11-2
size: -
D: -
J: TRBJ2-7

DNA: TGCGCCAGCAGCCACCCGGGAGGGGCTGGAAACACCATATATTTT
CDR3: CASSHPGGAGNTIYF
V: TRBV4-1
size: -
D: -
J: TRBJ1-3

DNA: TGTGCCAGCAGCTTGCGAGGGGGCCGGGTCTACGAGCAGTACTTC
CDR3: CASSLRGGRVYEQYF
V: TRBV5-4
size: -
D: TRBD1
J: TRBJ2-7

DNA: TGTGCCAGCAGTTTCGGACAGAATGAAGCTTTCTTT
CDR3: CASSFGQNEAFF
V: TRBV6-5
size: once
D: -
J: TRBJ1-1

DNA: TGTGCCAGCAGTTTATCGTACAGGGTGGGGGACGAGCAGTACTTC
CDR3: CASSLSYRVGDEQYF
V: TRBV27
size: -
D: -
J: TRBJ2-7

DNA: TGTGCCAGCAGACCGGGCAGGGAGCCGAGCAATCAGCCCCAGCATTTT
CDR3: CASRPGREPSNQPQHF
V: TRBV2
size: once
D: -
J: TRBJ1-5